The 8 T cell receptor beta chains below come from one sample, sequenced in a study of T-cell reconstitution after alpha-beta-depleted transplantation in children. Unique molecular identifiers were incorporated when the TCRbeta library was constructed. TCRdb reanalysed the PCR reads using MiXCR and keeps one entry per CDR3 protein. The sample has about 580,000 distinct CDR3 sequences; 23% are singletons. Sample: PBMCs, mostly from graft donor cells, taken 360 days after TCRalphabeta/CD19-depleted stem cell transplant. The receptor set was obtained from a boy under three years old who had a stem cell transplant for acute myeloid leukemia, so the T cells may come from the graft donor.

This clonotype turned up a few times. V and J are TRBV21-1 and TRBJ2-7; the table's TRBD1 call for D was not verified on the DNA. TRBV21-1 is marked as a pseudogene. CDR3 length: 16 residues. As DNA, the CDR3 is TGTGCCAGCAGCAAACCCGGACGGGTGCGTAACTACGAGCAGTACTTC. Its protein product is CASSKPGRVRNYEQYF.

About this clonotype itself: The junction and the germline gene differ at one end; a read error may be behind it. This chain uses TRBV27 with TRBJ2-3, with TRBD1 as a possible D gene (5 bases). Germline values: CDR1 MNHEY, CDR2 SMNVEV (reference sequence). CDR3 size: 13 residues. For the CDR3, the DNA is TGTGCCAGCCGACATGCAGGGTCAGATGCGCAGTATTTT. Residues: CASRHAGSDAQYF.

This rearrangement joins TRBV7-2 to TRBJ1-6; 10 bases line up with TRBD1. The CDR3 totals 17 residues. J was trimmed by 4 bases and V by 1 base; bases with no gene match: 4. Germline V gene sequence: CDR1 SGHTA, CDR2 FQGNSA. CDR3 in DNA: TGTGCCAGCAGCTTAGGGCCGGGACAGGGGTATAATTCACCCCTCCACTTT. It yields the protein CASSLGPGQGYNSPLHF.

This chain connects TRBV4-1 to TRBJ2-7; the match to TRBD1 covers 9 bases. The CDR3 has 15 residues. Germline V CDR1 and CDR2: MGHRA, YSYEKL. Losses at the gene ends were 2 bases for V and 3 bases for J; bases not matched to a gene: 5. The CDR3 spells CASSQKGTGFYEQYV. The CDR3 DNA sequence: TGCGCCAGCAGCCAAAAAGGGACAGGGTTCTACGAGCAGTACGTC.

This clonotype has ten or more counts. This chain joins TRBV10-3 and TRBJ2-3, with 8 nucleotides matching TRBD2. V was clipped by 2 bases and J by 8 bases; unmatched bases: 0. CDR1 is ENHRY and CDR2 is SYGVKD in the germline V gene. The CDR3 has 12 residues. CDR3 loop: CAISEGTSTQYF. The CDR3 DNA sequence: TGTGCCATCAGTGAGGGGACTAGTACGCAGTATTTT.

CDR3 sequence reads: CASSYSNRQETQYF. In DNA form, the CDR3 reads TGTGCCAGCAGTTACTCGAACAGACAAGAGACCCAGTACTTC. This chain uses TRBV6-5 with TRBJ2-5; D gene unclear. Trimming took off 0 bases at V and 2 bases at J, with 7 bases between the two ends. This CDR3 is built from 14 residues. The germline CDR1 and CDR2 sequences are MNHEY and SVGAGI.

The rearrangement links TRBV7-3 to TRBJ2-3; 11 bases map to TRBD2. This CDR3 is 17 amino acids long. Germline CDR1 SGHTA, CDR2 FQGTGA. The V and J ends lost 2 bases and 4 bases, in that order; junction bases with no gene match: 8. CDR3 DNA: TGTGCCAGCAGCTTAGGGACTAGCGGCCCAAAGCCAGATACGCAGTATTTT. Amino acids: CASSLGTSGPKPDTQYF. Using reference TRBV7-3 and TRBJ2-3 for the parts outside the CDR3, the full variable domain is GAGVSQTPSNKVTEKGKYVELRCDPISGHTALYWYRQSLGQGPEFLIYFQGTGAADDSGLPNDRFFAVRPEGSVSTLKIQRTERGDSAVYLCASSLGTSGPKPDTQYFGPGTRLTVL.

To note about this clonotype: Since a much larger clone is just one base distant, this may be a read error. V usage is TRBV13 and J usage is TRBJ2-1; 11 nucleotides align to TRBD2. Germline trimming cut 1 base from V and 3 bases from J; bases unmatched to any gene: 2. This CDR3 is 16 amino acids long. Germline CDR1 PRHDT, CDR2 FYEKMQ (reference sequence). As DNA, the CDR3 is TGTGCCAGCAGCTTAGAAGGGACTAGCGGCTACAATGAGCAGTTCTTC. Its protein is CASSLEGTSGYNEQFF. The whole variable domain, filled in from reference TRBV13 and TRBJ2-1, reads AAGVIQSPRHLIKEKRETATLKCYPIPRHDTVYWYQQGPGQDPQFLISFYEKMQSDKGSIPDRFSAQQFSDYHSELNMSSLELGDSALYFCASSLEGTSGYNEQFFGPGTRLTVL.